This T cell receptor (beta chain) was sequenced during a study of CD8 T cells in Susac syndrome (dated by TCRdb to between 2018 and 2021). Context from the whole study: Among the Susac syndrome patients who were sequenced, clinically active disease was present in over 5 and clinical remission was observed in eight. The study used repertoire sequencing to test whether antigen drove CD8+ T cell activation and differentiation in Susac syndrome. At blood withdrawal, Susac syndrome patients were either therapy-naive, taking corticosteroids (in some cases with IVIg as well), or taking IVIg alone. The paper as a whole reports these results and caveats: The CD4+ T cell repertoire of patients with Susac syndrome showed no detectable clonal expansion. The number of individuals in the TCR sequencing and HLA analysis was recognized as being relatively small.

Peripheral blood CD8+ and CD4+ T cells from healthy donors, Susac syndrome patients and multiple sclerosis patients were profiled using high-throughput TCR beta sequencing. The Susac syndrome patients fulfilled recently defined diagnostic criteria for definite or probable disease. CD8+ TEMRA cells were enriched by FACS, while bulk CD8+ and CD4+ T cells were purified by magnetic negative isolation. Blood was drawn into EDTA tubes, processed within 24 hours, and PBMCs were isolated by density gradient centrifugation. PBMCs intended for TCR sequencing were cryopreserved in liquid nitrogen and thawed later in a water bath at 37 degrees C. The sorted or isolated CD4+, CD8+ and CD8+ TEMRA cells had a purity of 90% or higher. RNA was extracted using the RNeasy kit, and roughly 0.5 to 1 ug of the RNA was reverse transcribed with random hexamers. The immunoSEQ multiplex PCR assay, covering 54 Vbeta and 13 Jbeta segments, was used to amplify TCR beta CDR3 regions. Bias from PCR amplification was corrected by using a synthetic template baseline for primer optimization and for computational correction. Per the authors' processing: Only productive sequences were kept, with reads annotated to V, D and J genes according to IMGT and analyzed in immunoSEQ Analyzer. To calculate clonality, Shannon entropy was normalized by log2 of the number of productive unique sequences and then subtracted from one. For each patient and control, public and private clones were evaluated within the 100 most prevalent clones. Clones were defined as Susac-specific if absent from the healthy and MS cohorts, from some 1,000 published viral clones and from other ImmuneACCESS disease sequences. TCRdb reran the public reads through fastp at Q25 and MiXCR, keeping productive beta chains. Here each entry gathers all rows of one CDR3 protein and keeps the most common genes and DNA. The V and J calls and clone size are TCRdb's, not the authors'. A total of about 240,000 distinct CDR3 sequences appear in this sample, about 95% of them only once. Together, the top ten hold approximately 0.094% of the sample.

Per the germline V gene, SGDLS is the CDR1 and YYNGEE is the CDR2. There are 16 amino acids in the CDR3, from cysteine to phenylalanine inclusive. Only the CDR3 part of the read is kept: 48 bases, read in frame from the first base. At the junction V is shortened by 1 base and J by 4 bases, with 14 bases in between. In regard to this clonotype: Its cognate antigen has yet to be identified. Base qualities are not at hand, and no much larger clone is one base apart.

This clonotype was sampled from a human donor with Susac syndrome. The specimen was CD4+ T cells from PBMCs. The rearranged chain carries TRBV9 and TRBJ2-2; no confident D gene assignment can be made. This receptor carries the CDR3 CASSVLSDRTTGELFF. In nucleotides, the sequence is TGTGCCAGCAGCGTACTGAGCGACCGGACCACCGGGGAGCTGTTTTTT. The CDR3 plus the reference TRBV9 and TRBJ2-2 genes for the other parts give the full variable domain: DSGVTQTPKHLITATGQRVTLRCSPRSGDLSVYWYQQSLDQGLQFLIQYYNGEERAKGNILERFSAQQFPDLHSELNLSSLELGDSALYFCASSVLSDRTTGELFFGEGSRLTVL.